The next 25 T cell receptor beta chains were all read from a single sample in a study of shared T cell receptors in the human thymus. Using immunoSEQ multiplex PCR, the repertoire was profiled, and TCRdb retains in-frame clones only, with some absent. Here the sample spans some 700,000 clones, approximately 87% being singletons. These data were likewise used in another study, on human thymus T cells.

The sample was thymocytes. Every receptor here comes from a boy under two years old with a congenital heart defect.

The chain combines TRBV10-3 with TRBJ1-6; D gene uncertain. Trimming shortened V by 0 bases and J by 5 bases, and 11 bases separated the two germline ends. The CDR3 has 16 amino acids. The germline gives CDR1 ENHRY, CDR2 SYGVKD. The CDR3 DNA is TGTGCCATCAGTGAGTCGGAGACCCCGAATAATTCACCCCTCCACTTT. Protein: CAISESETPNNSPLHF.

The table lists this clone with a count of one. V and J are TRBV6-1 and TRBJ1-4, with D hard to call. Germline lookup yields CDR1 MNHNS and CDR2 SASEGT. Trimming pared 9 bases from V and 8 bases from J, leaving 13 bases between. The CDR3 totals 12 residues. In DNA form, the CDR3 reads TGTGCCAGGACCCCGGGAGGGGAAAAACTGTTTTTT. This encodes CARTPGGEKLFF.

This chain uses TRBV19 with TRBJ2-3; 7 bases agree with TRBD2. The CDR3 extends over 16 amino acids. J lost 9 bases, V lost 1 base, and 13 bases had no gene match. Germline CDR1 is LNHDA and CDR2 is SQIVND (reference sequence). This CDR3 reads CASSIGGSSGVVTQYF. DNA of the CDR3: TGTGCCAGTAGTATAGGGGGTTCTAGCGGTGTAGTCACGCAGTATTTT.

V and J are TRBV19 and TRBJ2-7, with TRBD1 matching over 7 bases. Germline CDR1 and CDR2: LNHDA and SQIVND (reference sequence). There are 15 residues in the CDR3. J lost 2 bases, V lost 6 bases, and 10 bases had no gene match. CDR3 nucleotide sequence: TGTGCCAGTAGCCGTAAGGGGGCTTTCGCCTACGAGCAGTACTTC. This translates into CASSRKGAFAYEQYF.

This CDR3 reads CASNQTGAETQYF. CDR3 in DNA: TGTGCCAGCAATCAGACAGGGGCGGAGACCCAGTACTTC. The V call is TRBV6-5, the J call TRBJ2-5, with TRBD1 identical over 8 bases. Germline V gives CDR1 MNHEY, CDR2 SVGAGI. The trim removed 7 bases at V and 5 bases at J, leaving 6 bases unmatched. This CDR3 is built from 13 residues.

The chain combines TRBV9 with TRBJ1-2; no definite D call. The V gene's germline CDR1 is SGDLS and CDR2 YYNGEE. The CDR3 contains 17 residues. Trimming cost V 0 bases and J 8 bases, with 23 bases left between them. The CDR3 coding sequence is TGTGCCAGCAGCGTAGGGTCCAGCCACCACCTCTATAGCGGCTACACCTTC. Protein product: CASSVGSSHHLYSGYTF.

This chain connects TRBV10-3 to TRBJ2-7, with a possible D match to TRBD2 (6 bases). Trimming took off 6 bases at V and 5 bases at J, with 14 bases between the two ends. The CDR3 is made up of 13 amino acids. Germline V gene data show CDR1 as ENHRY and CDR2 as SYGVKD. CDR3 nucleotides: TGTGCCATCAGGAACGGGAGCAACCACGAGCAGTACTTC. As protein: CAIRNGSNHEQYF.

This clone has a handful of counts. This chain joins TRBV30 and TRBJ1-5; 11 bases are a match to TRBD1. CDR1 is GTSNPN, CDR2 SVGIG, per germline (reference sequence). Trimming removed 5 bases from V and 0 bases from J; junction bases left unmatched: 6. The CDR3 spans 16 residues. The CDR3 spells CAWRDRGNHSNQPQHF. The CDR3 coding sequence is TGTGCCTGGCGGGACAGGGGGAACCATAGCAATCAGCCCCAGCATTTT.

About this clone itself: The junction departs from germline at one end; a sequencing error may be responsible. This chain links TRBV4-1 with TRBJ2-7; D may be TRBD2 (5 bases). The CDR3 spans 12 residues. Germline V CDR1 and CDR2: MGHRA, YSYEKL. The CDR3 DNA reads as TGCGCCAGCAGCCAAGAAGAGCCAGCGGAGATATTC. This gives the protein CASSQEEPAEIF.

This clone appeared a few times. This sequence joins TRBV7-9 and TRBJ1-6; 8 positions agree with TRBD1. The CDR3 is 16 amino acids. V shed 5 bases, J shed 8 bases, and the junction held 11 bases outside the gene matches. Germline V CDR1 and CDR2: SEHNR, FQNEAQ (reference sequence). CDR3 DNA: TGTGCCAGCAGCGCCCGGGACAGGATGTGGGATTCACCCCTCCACTTT. Its translation is CASSARDRMWDSPLHF.

The chain links TRBV5-4 to TRBJ1-6; D remains unclear. Germline CDR1 SGHNT, CDR2 YYREEE (reference sequence). The CDR3 has 17 residues. V lost 2 bases and J lost 0, with 12 bases in between. CDR3 loop: CASSFEATSSYNSPLHF. The CDR3 coding sequence is TGTGCCAGCAGCTTTGAGGCCACGAGCTCCTATAATTCACCCCTCCACTTT. Full variable domain (missing parts from reference TRBV5-4 and TRBJ1-6): ETGVTQSPTHLIKTRGQQVTLRCSSQSGHNTVSWYQQALGQGPQFIFQYYREEENGRGNFPPRFSGLQFPNYSSELNVNALELDDSALYLCASSFEATSSYNSPLHFGNGTRLTVT.

The DNA for the CDR3 is TGTGCCAGCAGTGAGGGTGGCGGGATTTCAGGGCGAGGAAACACCATATATTTT. Translated: CASSEGGGISGRGNTIYF. The chain uses TRBV6-1 and TRBJ1-3; D perhaps matches TRBD1 (5 bases). This CDR3 is built from 18 residues. V was cut by 3 bases and J by 4 bases, with 22 bases left in between. Germline assignment: CDR1 MNHNS and CDR2 SASEGT.

V and J are TRBV5-4 and TRBJ2-1; 13 bases are shared with TRBD2. This CDR3 has 17 amino acids. Germline values: CDR1 SGHNT, CDR2 YYREEE (reference sequence). V lost 4 bases to trimming and J lost 5 bases; unmatched junction nucleotides: 9. For the CDR3, the DNA is TGTGCCAGCAGCCCCTCCCCTGGGACTAGCGGGAACAATGAGCAGTTCTTC. Protein sequence: CASSPSPGTSGNNEQFF.

V is TRBV27 and J is TRBJ2-7; TRBD2 might be the D (5 bases). CDR1 MNHEY and CDR2 SMNVEV come from the germline V gene (reference sequence). CDR3 length: 14 residues. Trimming pared 2 bases from V and 4 bases from J, leaving 12 bases between. The CDR3 DNA is TGTGCCAGCAGTTTACGGGGTGTCGGTTACGAGCAGTACTTC. The encoded protein is CASSLRGVGYEQYF.

The rearrangement joins TRBV25-1 to TRBJ2-3; D uncertain. V dropped 7 bases and J dropped 0 bases, with 8 bases sitting between them. The CDR3 is 13 amino acids. The germline V gene has CDR1 MGHDK and CDR2 SYGVNS. CDR3 in amino acids: CASTAGSTDTQYF. CDR3 coding DNA: TGTGCCAGCACCGCAGGCAGCACAGATACGCAGTATTTT.

V usage is TRBV14 and J usage is TRBJ2-1; perhaps TRBD1 as D (5 bases). The CDR3 covers 15 residues. Germline V gene lookup returns CDR1 SGHDN and CDR2 FVKESK. With 0 bases removed from V and 10 bases from J, the gap between germline ends came to 16 bases. The CDR3 sequence is CASSQDWGAPREQFF. The CDR3 DNA follows: TGTGCCAGCAGCCAAGATTGGGGCGCACCTCGGGAGCAGTTCTTC.

This rearrangement joins TRBV7-6 to TRBJ1-2; 7 nucleotides agree with TRBD1. The CDR3 is made up of 13 amino acids. Per the germline V gene, CDR1 is SGHVS and CDR2 is FNYEAQ. Trimming at V came to 5 bases and at J to 8 bases, leaving 8 bases not matched to a gene. The CDR3 loop reads CASSQTTGTGYTF. DNA for the CDR3: TGTGCCAGCAGCCAAACGACAGGGACCGGCTACACCTTC.

The CDR3 loop is CASSFLGTSGRRPYEQYF. CDR3 bases: TGTGCCAGCAGCTTTTTAGGGACTAGCGGGAGAAGGCCTTACGAGCAGTACTTC. This sequence joins TRBV7-9 and TRBJ2-7, with TRBD2 matching 14 bases. The junction had 11 bases not matched to a gene; V was cut back by 3 bases and J by 4 bases. The CDR3 has 18 residues. The germline V gene has CDR1 SEHNR and CDR2 FQNEAQ (reference sequence).

This sequence joins TRBV19 and TRBJ2-3; no clear D. CDR3 length: 12 residues. The germline V gene has CDR1 LNHDA and CDR2 SQIVND (reference sequence). V dropped 7 bases and J dropped 2 bases, with 7 bases sitting between them. CDR3: CASIGVTDTQYF. The CDR3 region has the DNA TGTGCCAGTATTGGAGTCACAGATACGCAGTATTTT. Variable domain in full (rest from reference TRBV19 and TRBJ2-3): DGGITQSPKYLFRKEGQNVTLSCEQNLNHDAMYWYRQDPGQGLRLIYYSQIVNDFQKGDIAEGYSVSREKKESFPLTVTSAQKNPTAFYLCASIGVTDTQYFGPGTRLTVL.

This chain uses TRBV15 with TRBJ2-5; 7 bases are shared with TRBD1. CDR1 LNHNV and CDR2 YYDKDF come from the germline V gene (reference sequence). The CDR3 has 14 amino acids. With 7 bases clipped from V and 5 bases from J, the junction kept 10 bases outside the gene matches. The CDR3 DNA reads TGTGCCACCATCCGGGACAGAAAGCCGGAGACCCAGTACTTC. Its translation: CATIRDRKPETQYF.

The V call is TRBV19, the J call TRBJ1-1, with TRBD1 matching over 9 bases. The CDR3 is made up of 15 amino acids. With 5 bases clipped from V and 3 bases from J, the junction kept 7 bases outside the gene matches. Per the germline V gene, CDR1 is LNHDA and CDR2 is SQIVND (reference sequence). For the CDR3, the DNA is TGTGCCAGTAGTCTCACGACAGGGGGGTACACTGAAGCTTTCTTT. As protein: CASSLTTGGYTEAFF.

The chain combines TRBV7-6 with TRBJ2-5; D is perhaps TRBD2 (5 bases). CDR1 SGHVS and CDR2 FNYEAQ come from the germline V gene. V was clipped by 5 bases and J by 7 bases, with 20 bases between them. The CDR3 totals 15 residues. In DNA form, the CDR3 reads TGTGCCAGCAGCAGAACCATTCGCGGCGCGGGGACCCAGTACTTC. It is translated as CASSRTIRGAGTQYF.

This rearrangement joins TRBV15 to TRBJ2-5; 10 nucleotides match TRBD2. Per germline, CDR1 LNHNV and CDR2 YYDKDF (reference sequence). J gave up 4 bases and V 2 bases, and 7 bases lay outside the gene matches. CDR3 length: 16 residues. The CDR3 region has the DNA TGTGCCACCAGCAGATATTTAGCGGGAGGTCGAGAGACCCAGTACTTC. Translation gives CATSRYLAGGRETQYF.

The chain has TRBV7-2 and TRBJ1-5, with 8 bases identical to TRBD1. Trimming took 4 bases from V and 6 from J; bases not matched to a gene: 17. This CDR3 comprises 18 residues. The germline gives CDR1 SGHTA, CDR2 FQGNSA. DNA of the CDR3: TGTGCCAGCAGCTCTACCTCACAGGGGGTTCATGAATTTCAGCCCCAGCATTTT. The encoded protein is CASSSTSQGVHEFQPQHF.

The chain has TRBV5-4 and TRBJ1-1; 12 positions match TRBD1. With 5 bases clipped from V and 5 bases from J, the junction kept 7 bases outside the gene matches. Germline V gene lookup returns CDR1 SGHNT and CDR2 YYREEE (reference sequence). CDR3 size: 15 residues. The CDR3 here is CASSPGQGAWTEAFF. Here the CDR3 DNA reads TGTGCCAGCAGTCCGGGACAGGGGGCTTGGACTGAAGCTTTCTTT.